Below, 32 T cell receptor beta chains from the same sample are listed, as sequenced in a study of identical twins. Each CDR3 protein is one row after TCRdb ran MiXCR on the 5' RACE reads. The repertoire holds roughly 290,000 distinct CDR3 sequences, with roughly 9% as singletons. This same sample was also part of a study on yellow fever vaccine responses in identical twins.

The material sequenced was CD8+ T cells sorted from blood. These receptors were collected from a young woman in good health.

This chain uses TRBV7-9 with TRBJ2-3, with a tentative D call TRBD1 (5 bases). V was pared by 7 bases and J by 3 bases, with 17 bases between. Germline CDR1 SEHNR, CDR2 FQNEAQ (reference sequence). This CDR3 is built from 15 residues. CDR3 loop: CASTFPTTETDTQYF. The CDR3 nucleotides read TGTGCCAGCACCTTCCCGACGACAGAGACAGATACGCAGTATTTT.

This sequence joins TRBV27 and TRBJ1-2; maybe TRBD1 (5 bases). The length of the CDR3 is 17 residues. Germline loops: CDR1 MNHEY, CDR2 SMNVEV (reference sequence). With 3 bases removed from V and 4 bases from J, the gap between germline ends came to 21 bases. The CDR3 DNA follows: TGTGCCAGCAGTTTGTCCCTCCCCGCGGGGGATTCCTATGGCTACACCTTC. As protein: CASSLSLPAGDSYGYTF.

This clonotype was seen many times. The chain joins TRBV6-2 or TRBV6-3 to TRBJ1-1; 7 bases agree with TRBD1. CDR1 and CDR2 from the germline V gene are MNHEY and SVGEGT. V gave up 2 bases and J gave up 3 bases; unmatched junction bases: 3. The CDR3 is 14 amino acids. The CDR3 here is CASSYQGEYTEAFF. CDR3 DNA sequence: TGTGCCAGCAGTTACCAGGGGGAATACACTGAAGCTTTCTTT.

This chain joins TRBV27 and TRBJ2-7; 10 bases are shared with TRBD2. Germline CDR1 and CDR2: MNHEY and SMNVEV (reference sequence). The CDR3 totals 14 residues. J was trimmed by 2 bases and V by 3 bases; bases with no gene match: 1. CDR3 DNA: TGTGCCAGCAGTTTCGGGACTAGCGCCTACGAGCAGTACTTC. It yields the protein CASSFGTSAYEQYF.

In its sample, this clonotype was seen many times. This sequence joins TRBV11-2 and TRBJ2-3, with D maybe TRBD2 (5 bases). V lost 7 bases and J 3 bases, leaving 20 bases between the germline ends. The CDR3 is 16 amino acids. Germline V gene sequence: CDR1 SGHAT, CDR2 FQNNGV. In DNA form, the CDR3 reads TGTGCCAGCACCCCGGCCCCCGGGATCGGAACAGATACGCAGTATTTT. Encoded protein: CASTPAPGIGTDTQYF.

This clonotype was seen a few times. In DNA, the CDR3 is TGTGCCATTGAGACTAGTTTAGTCAATGAGCAGTTCTTC. Amino acids: CAIETSLVNEQFF. V gene TRBV7-8 combines with J gene TRBJ2-1; D might be TRBD2 (6 bases). V was clipped by 10 bases and J by 6 bases, with 16 bases between them. This CDR3 has 13 amino acids. Germline V gives CDR1 SGHVS, CDR2 FQNEAQ.

This clonotype has a handful of counts. The rearrangement links TRBV25-1 to TRBJ2-1; D unclear. From germline, CDR1 is MGHDK and CDR2 SYGVNS. The CDR3 sequence is 16 residues long. Trimming cost V 5 bases and J 12 bases, with 26 bases left between them. CDR3 nucleotide sequence: TGTGCCAGCAGTCCATCTCAGCAGCACTTGGACGCTACGCAGTTCTTC. Protein product: CASSPSQQHLDATQFF. Variable domain in full (rest from reference TRBV25-1 and TRBJ2-1): EADIYQTPRYLVIGTGKKITLECSQTMGHDKMYWYQQDPGMELHLIHYSYGVNSTEKGDLSSESTVSRIRTEHFPLTLESARPSHTSQYLCASSPSQQHLDATQFFGPGTRLTVL.

The chain links TRBV4-3 to TRBJ2-7; D gene unclear. CDR3 length equals 15 residues. The germline gives CDR1 LGHNA, CDR2 YSLEER. V was pared by 0 bases and J by 3 bases, with 12 bases between. CDR3 amino acids: CASSQDNLLRYEQYF. CDR3 DNA: TGCGCCAGCAGCCAAGATAACCTCTTACGCTACGAGCAGTACTTC.

The table lists this clonotype with many counts. The chain carries TRBV10-3 and TRBJ2-1, with D tentatively TRBD1 or TRBD2 (5 bases each). Germline assignment: CDR1 ENHRY and CDR2 SYGVKD. V lost 0 bases to trimming and J lost 7 bases, with 13 bases between them. This CDR3 has 15 residues. CDR3 nucleotides: TGTGCCATCAGTGAGTCTGGGGACCTGATGAATGAGCAGTTCTTC. Translating gives CAISESGDLMNEQFF.

V usage is TRBV12-3 or TRBV12-4 and J usage is TRBJ2-7; D perhaps matches TRBD2 (5 bases). The CDR3 sequence is 14 residues long. V was cut by 2 bases and J by 2 bases, with 10 bases left in between. CDR3 protein: CASSLTGMTYEQYF. Written as DNA, the CDR3 is TGTGCCAGCAGTTTAACGGGGATGACCTACGAGCAGTACTTC.

This clonotype was seen many times. The chain joins TRBV29-1 to TRBJ2-1; possibly TRBD1 for D (6 bases). Deletions cut 7 bases from V and 6 bases from J, with 16 bases between. The CDR3 runs 13 residues. CDR1 is SQVTM, CDR2 ANQGSEA, per germline. The CDR3 coding sequence is TGCAGCGGAACTTGGACAGAAATCAATGAGCAGTTCTTC. Protein product: CSGTWTEINEQFF.

The rearrangement joins TRBV30 to TRBJ2-1, with 12 bases fitting TRBD2. Trimming removed 3 bases from V and 3 bases from J; junction bases left unmatched: 15. Germline CDR1 is GTSNPN and CDR2 is SVGIG (reference sequence). The CDR3 is 19 amino acids. Here the CDR3 reads CAWSPNRPTSGGYYNEQFF. CDR3 nucleotide sequence: TGTGCCTGGAGCCCAAACCGCCCGACTAGCGGGGGATACTACAATGAGCAGTTCTTC.

In this sample, this clonotype turned up a few times. The chain has TRBV19 and TRBJ2-1, with 9 bases that match TRBD2. Trimming at V came to 3 bases and at J to 8 bases, leaving 5 bases not matched to a gene. Germline CDR1 reads LNHDA; CDR2 reads SQIVND (reference sequence). There are 14 residues in the CDR3. The CDR3 loop is CASSIVSGGYEQFF. The CDR3 DNA reads TGTGCCAGTAGTATTGTTAGCGGGGGCTATGAGCAGTTCTTC.

This clonotype appeared many times. The V and J genes are TRBV4-3 and TRBJ2-1; TRBD2 agrees at 8 bases. Per germline, CDR1 LGHNA and CDR2 YSLEER. V lost 5 bases and J lost 2; bases outside the gene matches: 11. The CDR3 runs to 17 residues. CDR3 in DNA: TGCGCCAGCAGCTGGACAACGGTGCGGGAGGCCTACAATGAGCAGTTCTTC. It translates to CASSWTTVREAYNEQFF.

This clonotype was seen a few times. The rearrangement links TRBV27 to TRBJ2-7; D not resolved. Germline V gene sequence: CDR1 MNHEY, CDR2 SMNVEV (reference sequence). The CDR3 consists of 14 residues. The V end was cut by 0 bases, the J end by 6 bases, with 12 bases between. DNA for the CDR3: TGTGCCAGCAGTTTATCTCCAGGATTGGGCGAGCAGTACTTC. It encodes CASSLSPGLGEQYF.

J is TRBJ2-3 and V is TRBV6-2 or TRBV6-3; 14 bases are shared with TRBD2. The junction had 5 bases not matched to a gene; V was cut back by 2 bases and J by 4 bases. The V gene's germline CDR1 is MNHEY and CDR2 SVGEGT. CDR3 length: 17 amino acids. The CDR3 spells CASSYGTSGSDSDTQYF. The CDR3 DNA reads TGTGCCAGCAGTTACGGGACTAGCGGGAGTGACTCAGATACGCAGTATTTT.

This clonotype came up many times. The chain employs TRBV7-9 and TRBJ2-7, with D possibly TRBD1 on 5 matching bases. Germline lookup yields CDR1 SEHNR and CDR2 FQNEAQ (reference sequence). The V end lost 5 bases, the J end lost 0 bases, and 14 bases lay between the germline ends. CDR3 length equals 15 residues. The CDR3 DNA reads TGTGCCAGCAGCCCTTCGACAGAGAGCTCCTACGAGCAGTACTTC. This encodes CASSPSTESSYEQYF. The full variable domain, rest sourced from reference TRBV7-9 and TRBJ2-7, is DTGVSQNPRHKITKRGQNVTFRCDPISEHNRLYWYRQTLGQGPEFLTYFQNEAQLEKSRLLSDRFSAERPKGSFSTLEIQRTEQGDSAMYLCASSPSTESSYEQYFGPGTRLTVT.

This clonotype came up a few times. J is TRBJ2-7 and V is TRBV4-3, with 7 bases identical to TRBD2. CDR1 and CDR2 from the germline V gene are LGHNA and YSLEER. This CDR3 comprises 14 residues. With V trimmed by 0 bases and J by 6 bases, 5 bases remained unmatched. CDR3 amino acids: CASSQDRAGAEQYF. The CDR3 DNA reads TGCGCCAGCAGCCAAGATAGGGCGGGAGCCGAGCAGTACTTC.

This clonotype has just a few counts. This chain links TRBV12-3 or TRBV12-4 with TRBJ2-5; 9 positions match TRBD2. The CDR3 has 14 amino acids. V gave up 3 bases and J gave up 7 bases; unmatched junction bases: 6. The CDR3 nucleotides read TGTGCCAGCAGTTTTAAGGCGGGAGGGGCGACCCAGTACTTC. Amino acid sequence: CASSFKAGGATQYF.

This clonotype was counted many times. The chain is built from TRBV27 and TRBJ2-1; D is possibly TRBD1 (6 bases). V dropped 5 bases and J dropped 1 base, with 18 bases sitting between them. There are 17 residues in the CDR3. The V gene's germline CDR1 is MNHEY and CDR2 SMNVEV (reference sequence). The CDR3, as DNA: TGTGCCAGCAGTGACACCCGGACAGCCAATTCCTACAATGAGCAGTTCTTC. Translation: CASSDTRTANSYNEQFF.

This clonotype has more than one count but fewer than ten. The V gene is TRBV4-3, the J gene TRBJ2-5; D is perhaps TRBD2 (6 bases). Between the trimmed V and J ends, which lost 4 bases and 5 bases, there was a span of 17 bases. The CDR3 has 15 amino acids. Germline CDR1 reads LGHNA; CDR2 reads YSLEER. CDR3 in amino acids: CASSPRTTLRETQYF. The CDR3 DNA reads as TGCGCCAGCAGCCCCCGGACTACCCTCCGGGAGACCCAGTACTTC.

This clonotype was found a few times. This chain uses TRBV6-5 with TRBJ1-2; D is ambiguous. V was cut by 0 bases and J by 5 bases, with 16 bases left in between. In germline, CDR1 is MNHEY, CDR2 SVGAGI. This CDR3 spans 16 amino acids. The CDR3 reads CASSYSKSEREYGYTF. Written as DNA, the CDR3 is TGTGCCAGCAGTTACTCGAAATCCGAGCGGGAATATGGCTACACCTTC.

This clonotype was counted between two and nine times. V is TRBV14 and J is TRBJ2-7, with D possibly matching TRBD2 (5 bases). Trimming removed 4 bases at V and 4 bases at J, with 20 bases between. Germline V gene sequence: CDR1 SGHDN, CDR2 FVKESK. CDR3 length equals 16 residues. CDR3 nucleotide sequence: TGTGCCAGCAGCCCAAGGACGGGGTTGGGATCTTACGAGCAGTACTTC. Residues: CASSPRTGLGSYEQYF.

This clonotype was detected a few times. The chain's CDR3 is CASSLWRSQYF. CDR3 bases: TGTGCCAGCAGCTTATGGCGTTCCCAGTACTTC. V gene TRBV7-9 combines with J gene TRBJ2-5; D call uncertain. The CDR3 totals 11 residues. Trimming shortened V by 2 bases and J by 9 bases, and 7 bases separated the two germline ends. Germline V gene sequence: CDR1 SEHNR, CDR2 FQNEAQ (reference sequence).

The chain joins TRBV27 to TRBJ1-1; a weak D match, TRBD1 (5 bases). Trimming shortened V by 11 bases and J by 3 bases, and 16 bases separated the two germline ends. Germline V gene sequence: CDR1 MNHEY, CDR2 SMNVEV (reference sequence). The CDR3 length is 13 residues. CDR3 nucleotide sequence: TGTGCCTCCTGGACGGGAGGGGACACTGAAGCTTTCTTT. Its translation is CASWTGGDTEAFF.

The chain uses TRBV14 and TRBJ2-1; D perhaps matches TRBD2 (5 bases). The CDR3 covers 15 residues. Trimming cost V 1 base and J 3 bases, with 10 bases left between them. CDR1 and CDR2 (germline): SGHDN, FVKESK. This CDR3 is CASSQARTLYNEQFF. The CDR3 DNA sequence: TGTGCCAGCAGCCAAGCCAGGACTCTCTACAATGAGCAGTTCTTC.

This clonotype was seen at least ten times. Here the CDR3 DNA reads TGCAGCGTTGAGGGTTTGCAGGGGGCCAGCTCCTACGAGCAGTACTTC. It specifies CSVEGLQGASSYEQYF. The J gene is TRBJ2-7, the V gene TRBV29-1; 8 bases fit TRBD1. CDR1 SQVTM and CDR2 ANQGSEA come from the germline V gene. This CDR3 has 16 residues. Trimming removed 3 bases from V and 0 bases from J; junction bases left unmatched: 10.

This sequence joins TRBV27 and TRBJ2-1, with 7 bases identical to TRBD1. Looked up from germline, CDR1 is MNHEY and CDR2 is SMNVEV (reference sequence). J gave up 3 bases and V 6 bases, and 5 bases lay outside the gene matches. CDR3 length: 14 amino acids. The CDR3 here is CASSPGQLYNEQFF. The CDR3 DNA reads TGTGCCAGCAGCCCGGGACAGCTCTACAATGAGCAGTTCTTC.

The rearrangement uses TRBV10-3 and TRBJ2-1; no clear D. The CDR3 extends over 13 amino acids. V was trimmed by 11 bases and J by 9 bases, leaving 20 bases between them. Per germline, CDR1 ENHRY and CDR2 SYGVKD. The CDR3 DNA is TGTGCCTCGGCCCCAGTCGTACAAAGTGAGCAGTTCTTC. It codes for CASAPVVQSEQFF.

This clonotype was detected ten times or more. The J gene is TRBJ2-1, the V gene TRBV12-3 or TRBV12-4; perhaps TRBD1 as D (5 bases). The CDR3 loop spans 16 amino acids. V dropped 3 bases and J dropped 6 bases, with 18 bases sitting between them. The CDR3 bases are TGTGCCAGCAGTTTCCCCGGCAGGGCGCTATCCAATGAGCAGTTCTTC. This codes for CASSFPGRALSNEQFF.

This clonotype has at least ten counts. The chain has TRBV7-6 and TRBJ2-1; no definite D call. The germline V and J ends were trimmed by 1 base and 6 bases, with 7 bases remaining between them. Germline loops: CDR1 SGHVS, CDR2 FNYEAQ. The CDR3 spans 13 residues. CDR3 DNA: TGTGCCAGCAGCTTAGTGGGATCCAATGAGCAGTTCTTC. Protein product: CASSLVGSNEQFF.

Remarks on this clonotype: One base away lies a much larger clone, so this may be a sequencing read error. The chain couples TRBV7-9 to TRBJ2-7, with D perhaps matching TRBD1 (6 bases). The germline gives CDR1 SEHNR, CDR2 FQNEAQ (reference sequence). V lost 6 bases and J lost 3, with 9 bases in between. The CDR3 runs to 12 residues. Here the CDR3 DNA reads TGTGCCAGCAGTTCGGGACACTACGAGCAGTACTTC. This encodes CASSSGHYEQYF.